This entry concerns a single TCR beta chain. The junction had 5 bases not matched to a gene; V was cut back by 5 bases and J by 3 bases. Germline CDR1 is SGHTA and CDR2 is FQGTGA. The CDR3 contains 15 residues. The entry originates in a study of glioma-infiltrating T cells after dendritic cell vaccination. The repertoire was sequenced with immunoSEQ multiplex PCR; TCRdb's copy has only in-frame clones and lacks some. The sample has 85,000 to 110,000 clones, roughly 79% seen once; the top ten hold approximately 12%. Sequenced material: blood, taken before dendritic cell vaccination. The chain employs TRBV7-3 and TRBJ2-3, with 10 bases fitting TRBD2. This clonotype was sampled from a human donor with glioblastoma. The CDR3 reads CASSPLAGATDTQYF. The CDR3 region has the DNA TGTGCCAGCAGCCCTCTAGCGGGGGCTACAGATACGCAGTATTTT.